One and the same sample provided the 26 T cell receptor beta chains below, sequenced in a study of PD-L1 blockade in urothelial cancer. Only in-frame clones appear in the TCRdb table, and some are missing; sequencing was by immunoSEQ multiplex PCR. The table shows about 42,000 clones, with roughly four fifths occurring only once. Sequences were derived from PBMCs, sampled around atezolizumab (anti-PD-L1) treatment. These receptors all stem from a man in his sixties or seventies with urothelial cancer.

This clone was seen only once. CDR3 DNA sequence: TGCGCCAGCAGCCAAGCGGACAGGACCTACGAGCAGTACTTC. Its translation: CASSQADRTYEQYF. The chain carries TRBV4-1 and TRBJ2-7, with 7 bases identical to TRBD1. V was pared by 1 base and J by 2 bases, with 2 bases of the junction left unmatched. This CDR3 spans 14 amino acids. Germline lookup yields CDR1 MGHRA and CDR2 YSYEKL.

This clone showed up just a few times. The CDR3 is CASRQGNDQPQHF. DNA for the CDR3: TGTGCCAGCCGACAGGGTAATGATCAGCCCCAGCATTTT. V is TRBV6-1 and J is TRBJ1-5, with 7 bases lining up with TRBD1. V lost 8 bases and J lost 5; bases outside the gene matches: 6. Germline V gene lookup returns CDR1 MNHNS and CDR2 SASEGT. The CDR3 is 13 amino acids.

The J gene is TRBJ2-3, the V gene TRBV5-1, with TRBD1 matching 7 bases. V lost 4 bases and J lost 4; bases outside the gene matches: 9. The CDR3 sequence is 15 residues long. Germline V lookup: CDR1 SGHRS, CDR2 YFSETQ. CDR3 region: CASSLGQINPDTQYF. CDR3 sequence (DNA): TGCGCCAGCAGCCTGGGACAGATAAATCCAGATACGCAGTATTTT. The entire variable domain, with the rest obtained from reference TRBV5-1 and TRBJ2-3, is as follows: KAGVTQTPRYLIKTRGQQVTLSCSPISGHRSVSWYQQTPGQGLQFLFEYFSETQRNKGNFPGRFSGRQFSNSRSEMNVSTLELGDSALYLCASSLGQINPDTQYFGPGTRLTVL.

V and J are TRBV5-5 and TRBJ1-1, with 9 bases fitting TRBD1. This CDR3 spans 15 amino acids. The germline gives CDR1 SGHKS, CDR2 YYEKEE (reference sequence). J gave up 4 bases and V 4 bases, and 8 bases lay outside the gene matches. CDR3 coding DNA: TGTGCCAGCAGCCCGCGACAGGGGGGCGTCACTGAAGCTTTCTTT. Amino acids: CASSPRQGGVTEAFF.

V gene TRBV2 combines with J gene TRBJ2-2; TRBD1 agrees at 7 bases. CDR3 length equals 15 residues. Per germline, CDR1 SNHLY and CDR2 FYNNEI. The ends lost 4 bases at V and 4 bases at J; junction bases unmatched: 6. CDR3 sequence (DNA): TGTGCCAGCAGTGTGGACAGGATCGGCACCGGGGAGCTGTTTTTT. It specifies CASSVDRIGTGELFF.

Written as DNA, the CDR3 is TGTGCCAGCAGTGACTCGCTAGGTTCTGGGGCCAACGTCCTGACTTTC. It specifies CASSDSLGSGANVLTF. The rearrangement links TRBV6-4 to TRBJ2-6; no clear D gene. The CDR3 runs to 16 residues. V lost 0 bases and J lost 1, with 7 bases in between. Germline V gene data show CDR1 as MRHNA and CDR2 as SNTAGT.

The chain recombines TRBV5-1 with TRBJ1-2, with 8 bases fitting TRBD1. The CDR3 sequence is 14 residues long. From germline, CDR1 is SGHRS and CDR2 YFSETQ. Trimming took 4 bases from V and 5 from J; bases not matched to a gene: 7. The CDR3 region has the DNA TGCGCCAGCAGCCCGGGACAGGACGGATATGGCTACACCTTC. It is translated as CASSPGQDGYGYTF.

This chain links TRBV28 with TRBJ2-2, with 7 bases lining up with TRBD2. The CDR3 is made up of 15 amino acids. V shed 5 bases and J 5 bases; nucleotides not matched to a gene: 8. Germline values: CDR1 MDHEN, CDR2 SYDVKM. The CDR3 region has the DNA TGTGCCAGCAGTCGCAGGAGGGAGGGAACCGGGGAGCTGTTTTTT. It specifies CASSRRREGTGELFF.

The chain uses TRBV4-3 and TRBJ1-4; the D gene is possibly TRBD1 (6 bases). CDR3 length equals 16 residues. V was cut by 2 bases and J by 10 bases, with 20 bases left in between. The germline CDR1 and CDR2 sequences are LGHNA and YSLEER. The CDR3 nucleotides read TGCGCCAGCAGCCAATTCGTGGGACAATTAGAAGTAAAACTGTTTTTT. Protein: CASSQFVGQLEVKLFF.

The CDR3 is CASSADFTSGSIDTQYF. The CDR3 bases are TGTGCCAGCAGCGCGGATTTTACTAGCGGGAGTATAGATACGCAGTATTTT. J is TRBJ2-3 and V is TRBV9; 11 bases fit TRBD2. Germline lookup yields CDR1 SGDLS and CDR2 YYNGEE. The CDR3 is 17 amino acids. V was pared by 3 bases and J by 5 bases, with 11 bases of the junction left unmatched.

The chain has TRBV5-1 and TRBJ2-1; maybe TRBD2 (7 bases). CDR1 is SGHRS, CDR2 YFSETQ, per germline. The germline V and J ends were trimmed by 3 bases and 6 bases, with 16 bases remaining between them. CDR3 length: 15 amino acids. CDR3 nucleotide sequence: TGCGCCAGCAGCTGGAGCCAGGGGAGGGGCAATGAGCAGTTCTTC. It translates to CASSWSQGRGNEQFF. Using reference TRBV5-1 and TRBJ2-1 for the parts outside the CDR3, the full variable domain is KAGVTQTPRYLIKTRGQQVTLSCSPISGHRSVSWYQQTPGQGLQFLFEYFSETQRNKGNFPGRFSGRQFSNSRSEMNVSTLELGDSALYLCASSWSQGRGNEQFFGPGTRLTVL.

The V call is TRBV7-3, the J call TRBJ2-1, with D perhaps TRBD2 (7 bases). The germline CDR1 and CDR2 sequences are SGHTA and FQGTGA. The CDR3 sequence is 16 residues long. Trimming removed 0 bases from V and 1 base from J, with 10 bases in between. DNA for the CDR3: TGTGCCAGCAGCTTAACAGGGAGGGGGTCCTACAATGAGCAGTTCTTC. Its protein product is CASSLTGRGSYNEQFF.

This clone has only one observation. The chain uses TRBV11-3 and TRBJ2-5, with a weak D call TRBD1 (5 bases). The CDR3 length is 15 residues. Trimming removed 5 bases from V and 6 bases from J, with 19 bases in between. Germline CDR1 reads SGHNT; CDR2 reads YENEEA. CDR3: CASSPTLGDGKTQYF. CDR3 DNA: TGTGCCAGCAGCCCCACCTTAGGGGATGGGAAGACCCAGTACTTC.

The gene calls are TRBV5-4 and TRBJ2-3, with TRBD1 matching 9 bases. The trim removed 9 bases at V and 0 bases at J, leaving 8 bases unmatched. The CDR3 covers 15 residues. CDR1 and CDR2 (germline): SGHNT, YYREEE (reference sequence). CDR3 nucleotide sequence: TGTGCCACTCGGGACAGGGCGGTGAGCACAGATACGCAGTATTTT. Amino acid sequence: CATRDRAVSTDTQYF.

The rearrangement uses TRBV27 and TRBJ1-1, with 8 bases identical to TRBD1. This CDR3 comprises 16 residues. Germline V CDR1 and CDR2: MNHEY, SMNVEV (reference sequence). V shed 6 bases and J 5 bases; nucleotides not matched to a gene: 14. DNA for the CDR3: TGTGCCAGCAGCTCCCGGACAGGGAACGGTTGGACTGAAGCTTTCTTT. This sequence encodes CASSSRTGNGWTEAFF.

The V and J genes are TRBV10-3 and TRBJ2-3, with TRBD1 matching 10 bases. The CDR3 has 15 residues. With 6 bases clipped from V and 0 bases from J, the junction kept 3 bases outside the gene matches. The germline gives CDR1 ENHRY, CDR2 SYGVKD. CDR3 in DNA: TGTGCCATCAGAGGACAGGGGGTTAGCACAGATACGCAGTATTTT. Translated: CAIRGQGVSTDTQYF.

The rearrangement uses TRBV10-3 and TRBJ2-1; TRBD1 matches 7 bases. The CDR3 spans 14 residues. Germline V gene lookup returns CDR1 ENHRY and CDR2 SYGVKD. Unmatched junction bases numbered 6, after V lost 4 bases and J lost 6 bases. The CDR3: CAISGQGSLNEQFF. CDR3 DNA sequence: TGTGCCATCAGTGGACAGGGTTCCCTCAATGAGCAGTTCTTC.

This chain uses TRBV10-3 with TRBJ2-3, with a tentative D call TRBD2 (5 bases). Between the trimmed V and J ends, which lost 0 bases and 0 bases, there was a span of 19 bases. Germline V lookup: CDR1 ENHRY, CDR2 SYGVKD. The CDR3 length is 19 residues. The chain's CDR3 is CAISESRTEFGISTDTQYF. The CDR3 nucleotides are TGTGCCATCAGTGAGTCTAGGACTGAGTTCGGAATTAGCACAGATACGCAGTATTTT.

This clone was observed a single time. DNA for the CDR3: TGTGCCAGCAGCTTAGATATCGGGGTCGACAATGAGCAGTTCTTC. Its translation is CASSLDIGVDNEQFF. The chain links TRBV11-3 to TRBJ2-1; weak D call: TRBD2 (5 bases). This CDR3 spans 15 amino acids. V was cut by 0 bases and J by 5 bases, with 11 bases left in between. Per germline, CDR1 SGHNT and CDR2 YENEEA.

The CDR3 spells CASSSTTSGRILTYEQYF. The DNA for the CDR3 is TGTGCCAGCAGCTCAACGACTAGCGGCAGAATCCTTACCTACGAGCAGTACTTC. V gene TRBV7-8 combines with J gene TRBJ2-7; 9 bases line up with TRBD2. This CDR3 comprises 18 residues. Germline V gives CDR1 SGHVS, CDR2 FQNEAQ. The junction had 15 bases not matched to a gene; V was cut back by 4 bases and J by 2 bases.

The rearrangement uses TRBV30 and TRBJ2-7; maybe TRBD1 (5 bases). This CDR3 comprises 14 residues. V gave up 5 bases and J gave up 2 bases, with 16 bases separating them. CDR1 and CDR2 (germline): GTSNPN, SVGIG (reference sequence). This CDR3 is CAWGAQAQTYEQYF. The CDR3 DNA is TGTGCCTGGGGGGCGCAGGCGCAGACCTACGAGCAGTACTTC. Full variable domain (missing parts from reference TRBV30 and TRBJ2-7): SQTIHQWPATLVQPVGSPLSLECTVEGTSNPNLYWYRQAAGRGLQLLFYSVGIGQISSEVPQNLSASRPQDRQFILSSKKLLLSDSGFYLCAWGAQAQTYEQYFGPGTRLTVT.

The chain links TRBV7-7 to TRBJ2-5, with TRBD1 identical over 7 bases. The CDR3 consists of 14 residues. Per germline, CDR1 SSHAT and CDR2 FNYEAQ (reference sequence). J was trimmed by 5 bases and V by 9 bases; bases with no gene match: 12. Here the CDR3 reads CASSRDRSSETQYF. CDR3 in DNA: TGTGCCAGTAGCCGGGACAGAAGTTCGGAGACCCAGTACTTC.

The chain couples TRBV10-3 to TRBJ2-1; the match to TRBD2 covers 12 bases. V lost 6 bases, J lost 9 bases, and 18 bases stayed unmatched. This CDR3 contains 18 residues. Per germline, CDR1 ENHRY and CDR2 SYGVKD. The CDR3 bases are TGTGCCATCAGCTATGGACTAGCGGGAACCTATCCGGGGGGTGAGCAGTTCTTC. As protein: CAISYGLAGTYPGGEQFF.

The chain joins TRBV11-2 to TRBJ2-7; 11 nucleotides line up with TRBD2. Germline CDR1 is SGHAT and CDR2 is FQNNGV. The CDR3 is 16 amino acids. Trimming cost V 5 bases and J 4 bases; bases outside gene matches: 10. The CDR3 DNA reads as TGTGCCAGCAGCCCCTTATGGGGACTAGCGGATTACGAGCAGTACTTC. Translating it yields CASSPLWGLADYEQYF.

This chain uses TRBV9 with TRBJ2-1, with D maybe TRBD2 (6 bases). Trimming cost V 2 bases and J 10 bases, with 10 bases left between them. The germline CDR1 and CDR2 sequences are SGDLS and YYNGEE. This CDR3 region has 12 residues. The CDR3 reads CASSVYAGEQFF. In DNA, the CDR3 is TGTGCCAGCAGCGTTTATGCGGGGGAGCAGTTCTTC.

The table lists this clone with a count of one. The gene calls are TRBV7-8 and TRBJ2-1; the D is unclear. Trimming took 3 bases from V and 7 from J, leaving 7 bases between them. Germline CDR1 is SGHVS and CDR2 is FQNEAQ. The CDR3 covers 12 residues. CDR3 protein: CASSFGANEQFF. The DNA for the CDR3 is TGTGCCAGCAGCTTCGGTGCTAATGAGCAGTTCTTC.